This TCR beta chain stems from a study of CD8 T cells in ankylosing spondylitis. The CDR3 runs 16 residues. CDR1 and CDR2 from the germline V gene are SGHVS and FQNEAQ. V gave up 1 base and J gave up 0 bases, with 13 bases separating them. This clonotype occurred many times. TCRdb independently ran MiXCR on the 5' RACE reads; one entry per CDR3 protein. The sample lists some 250,000 distinct CDR3 sequences, around 10% occurring once. The gene calls are TRBV7-8 and TRBJ2-7; perhaps TRBD2 as D (7 bases). Sequencing input: blood, either unsorted or a sorted T cell fraction (not recorded which). This receptor was identified in a male donor with ankylosing spondylitis or in good health (not recorded which). The CDR3 protein is CASSLVRGGPSYEQYF. The CDR3 DNA follows: TGTGCCAGCAGCTTAGTAAGGGGGGGACCCTCCTACGAGCAGTACTTC. Full variable domain (remainder filled in from reference TRBV7-8 and TRBJ2-7): GAGVSQSPRYKVAKRGQDVALRCDPISGHVSLFWYQQALGQGPEFLTYFQNEAQLDKSGLPSDRFFAERPEGSVSTLKIQRTQQEDSAVYLCASSLVRGGPSYEQYFGPGTRLTVT.